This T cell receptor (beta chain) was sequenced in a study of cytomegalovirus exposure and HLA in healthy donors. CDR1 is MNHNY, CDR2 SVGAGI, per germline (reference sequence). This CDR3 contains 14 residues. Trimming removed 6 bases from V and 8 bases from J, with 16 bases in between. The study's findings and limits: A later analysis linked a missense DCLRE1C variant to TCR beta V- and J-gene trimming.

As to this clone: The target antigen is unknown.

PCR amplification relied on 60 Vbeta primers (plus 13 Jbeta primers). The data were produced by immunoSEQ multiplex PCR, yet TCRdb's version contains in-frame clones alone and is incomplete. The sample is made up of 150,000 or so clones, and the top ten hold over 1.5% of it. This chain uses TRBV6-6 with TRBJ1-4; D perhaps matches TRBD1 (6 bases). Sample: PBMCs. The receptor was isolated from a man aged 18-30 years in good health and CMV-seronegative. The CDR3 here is CASRGTGLSEKLFF. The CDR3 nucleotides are TGTGCCAGCAGAGGCACAGGGTTGAGCGAAAAACTGTTTTTT.